The sequence of this TCR beta chain was determined in a study of cytomegalovirus exposure and HLA in healthy donors. The overall study: Early release data held around 82 million unique TCRs from HLA-typed donors.

Trimming at V came to 5 bases and at J to 4 bases, leaving 7 bases not matched to a gene. CDR3 size: 14 residues. Germline values: CDR1 LNHDA, CDR2 SQIVND (reference sequence). Of note for this clone: Its antigen is still unknown.

PCR amplification relied on 60 Vbeta primers (plus 13 Jbeta primers). TCRdb's table, derived via immunoSEQ multiplex PCR, lists solely in-frame clones and lacks some. This table holds roughly 200,000 clones, 70% to 80% found once. Study-wide results and limits: Donor immune exposure was known only as CMV serostatus. The study designated 150 or so TCR beta chains cytomegalovirus-associated.

This receptor was identified in a woman under 40 in good health and CMV-seropositive. The chain links TRBV19 to TRBJ2-5, with 7 bases lining up with TRBD1. The specimen sequenced was PBMCs. CDR3 loop: CASSFQTGSETQYF. The CDR3 coding sequence is TGTGCCAGTAGTTTCCAGACAGGGTCAGAGACCCAGTACTTC.